The 13 T cell receptor beta chains given below trace back to one sample, sequenced in a study of T cells after yellow fever vaccination. In TCRdb, the 5' RACE reads were re-called with MiXCR into one record per CDR3 protein. Here the sample spans around 310,000 distinct CDR3 sequences, 3.5% to 4.5% being singletons. Source: PBMCs, taken 15 days after the yellow fever booster vaccination. All receptors come from a man between 18 and 35 years old who received the YFV17D yellow fever vaccine.

V and J are TRBV5-1 and TRBJ2-7, with D possibly being TRBD1 (5 bases). The germline V gene encodes CDR1 SGHRS and CDR2 YFSETQ. V gave up 0 bases and J gave up 5 bases, with 12 bases separating them. CDR3 length: 14 residues. The chain's CDR3 is CASSLGQGPDEQYV. The DNA of the CDR3 is TGCGCCAGCAGCTTGGGGCAGGGTCCGGACGAGCAGTACGTC.

The V call is TRBV5-4, the J call TRBJ2-1; the match to TRBD1 covers 7 bases. Germline CDR1 SGHNT, CDR2 YYREEE (reference sequence). Losses at the gene ends were 0 bases for V and 5 bases for J; bases not matched to a gene: 8. CDR3 length: 16 residues. Written as DNA, the CDR3 is TGTGCCAGCAGCTTGGGACAGGGTGGGGTTAACAATGAGCAGTTCTTC. This gives the protein CASSLGQGGVNNEQFF.

At least ten counts were recorded for this clonotype. The chain employs TRBV7-2 and TRBJ2-3, with 8 nucleotides matching TRBD2. The length of the CDR3 is 14 residues. Germline values: CDR1 SGHTA, CDR2 FQGNSA. The V gene end was trimmed by 5 bases and the J gene end by 4 bases; junction bases not matched to a gene: 5. This CDR3 reads CASSPREGADTQYF. The CDR3 bases are TGTGCCAGCAGCCCTCGGGAGGGGGCAGATACGCAGTATTTT. The variable domain in full, with the rest retrieved from reference TRBV7-2 and TRBJ2-3, is GAGVSQSPSNKVTEKGKDVELRCDPISGHTALYWYRQSLGQGLEFLIYFQGNSAPDKSGLPSDRFSAERTGGSVSTLTIQRTQQEDSAVYLCASSPREGADTQYFGPGTRLTVL.

This clonotype was detected a few times. CDR3 sequence reads: CAISDPKGGDGDTQYF. The CDR3 nucleotides read TGTGCCATCAGCGATCCGAAGGGAGGCGACGGAGATACGCAGTATTTT. The chain couples TRBV10-3 to TRBJ2-3, with a possible D match to TRBD2 (6 bases). Trimming shortened V by 6 bases and J by 5 bases, and 21 bases separated the two germline ends. Germline values: CDR1 ENHRY, CDR2 SYGVKD. This CDR3 has 16 amino acids.

In its sample, this clonotype was seen many times. The rearrangement uses TRBV4-1 and TRBJ1-5; weak D call: TRBD1 (5 bases). V lost 0 bases and J 6 bases, leaving 15 bases between the germline ends. From germline, CDR1 is MGHRA and CDR2 YSYEKL. CDR3 length equals 16 residues. CDR3 loop: CASSQEARQKRQPQHF. CDR3 coding DNA: TGCGCCAGCAGCCAAGAGGCTCGACAGAAACGTCAGCCCCAGCATTTT.

This clonotype was detected a few times. The rearrangement links TRBV3-1 to TRBJ1-5, with 7 positions matching TRBD1. CDR3 length equals 13 residues. Germline trimming cut 3 bases from V and 9 bases from J; bases unmatched to any gene: 5. CDR1 and CDR2 (germline): LGHDT, YNNKEL (reference sequence). The CDR3 bases are TGTGCCAGCAGCCATAGGGGACAGCGGCCCCAGCATTTT. Its protein is CASSHRGQRPQHF.

V is TRBV5-1 and J is TRBJ1-2, with D hard to call. Trimming took 2 bases from V and 1 from J, leaving 12 bases between them. CDR3 length: 15 residues. Germline V gives CDR1 SGHRS, CDR2 YFSETQ. CDR3 nucleotides: TGCGCCAGCAGCTTTTTCCCAGTGGATAACTATGGCTACACCTTC. Protein sequence: CASSFFPVDNYGYTF.

At least ten counts were recorded for this clonotype. The chain is built from TRBV5-1 and TRBJ2-5; 10 bases line up with TRBD2. Germline V CDR1 and CDR2: SGHRS, YFSETQ. The V segment lost 2 bases and the J segment 5 bases; nucleotides outside the gene matches: 12. This CDR3 is 17 amino acids long. The CDR3 bases are TGCGCCAGCAGCTTAACCTTACTAGCGGGGACTCGTGAGACCCAGTACTTC. Translated, it gives CASSLTLLAGTRETQYF.

Ten or more counts support this clonotype. V is TRBV12-3 or TRBV12-4 and J is TRBJ1-5, with a weak D call TRBD1 (5 bases). The V end lost 6 bases, the J end lost 3 bases, and 9 bases lay between the germline ends. The CDR3 runs to 13 residues. Here the CDR3 reads CASSRGTNQPQHF. In DNA, the CDR3 is TGTGCCAGCAGCCGGGGCACCAATCAGCCCCAGCATTTT.

This clonotype was detected ten times or more. This sequence joins TRBV7-2 and TRBJ1-6; D is undetermined. The length of the CDR3 is 12 residues. Germline loops: CDR1 SGHTA, CDR2 FQGNSA. Trimming stripped 2 bases from V and 13 bases from J, with 9 bases between. The CDR3 sequence is CASSLFERPLHF. For the CDR3, the DNA is TGTGCCAGCAGCTTATTCGAGAGGCCCCTCCACTTT.

This clonotype was counted at least ten times. This chain connects TRBV20-1 to TRBJ2-3; either TRBD1 or TRBD2 may supply D (6 bases each). The CDR3 consists of 14 residues. Germline CDR1 is DFQATT and CDR2 is SNEGSKA (reference sequence). V lost 6 bases, J lost 6 bases, and 19 bases lay in between. The CDR3 is CSAPGGRVRDTQYF. The DNA of the CDR3 is TGCAGTGCCCCCGGGGGCAGGGTTCGGGATACGCAGTATTTT.

The chain carries TRBV4-3 and TRBJ1-4, with no clear D. The CDR3 is made up of 15 amino acids. Germline V gene lookup returns CDR1 LGHNA and CDR2 YSLEER. V was clipped by 0 bases and J by 0 bases, with 5 bases between them. The CDR3: CASSQDRATNEKLFF. CDR3 nucleotide sequence: TGCGCCAGCAGCCAAGATCGGGCAACTAATGAAAAACTGTTTTTT.

This clonotype was seen at least ten times. The genes are TRBV10-1 and TRBJ2-3; possible D gene TRBD1, 6 bases. V was pared by 4 bases and J by 6 bases, with 11 bases between. The CDR3 sequence is 13 residues long. Germline lookup yields CDR1 WNHNN and CDR2 SYGVQD (reference sequence). The CDR3 coding sequence is TGCGCCAGCAGTGGGCTGAGGGGGGATACGCAGTATTTT. The encoded protein is CASSGLRGDTQYF.